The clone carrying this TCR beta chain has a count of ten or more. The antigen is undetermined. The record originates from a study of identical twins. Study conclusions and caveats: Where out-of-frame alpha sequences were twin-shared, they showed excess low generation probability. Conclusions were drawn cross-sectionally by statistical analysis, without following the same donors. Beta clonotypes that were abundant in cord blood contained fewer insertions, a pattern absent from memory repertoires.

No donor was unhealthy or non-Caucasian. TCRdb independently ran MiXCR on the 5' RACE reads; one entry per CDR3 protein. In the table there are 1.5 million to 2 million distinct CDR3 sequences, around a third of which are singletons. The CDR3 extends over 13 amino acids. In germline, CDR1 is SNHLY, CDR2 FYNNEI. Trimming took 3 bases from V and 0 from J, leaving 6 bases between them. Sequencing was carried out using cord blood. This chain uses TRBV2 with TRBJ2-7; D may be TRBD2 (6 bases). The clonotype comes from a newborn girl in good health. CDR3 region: CASSDGGSYEQYF. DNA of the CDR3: TGTGCCAGCAGTGACGGGGGCTCCTACGAGCAGTACTTC.